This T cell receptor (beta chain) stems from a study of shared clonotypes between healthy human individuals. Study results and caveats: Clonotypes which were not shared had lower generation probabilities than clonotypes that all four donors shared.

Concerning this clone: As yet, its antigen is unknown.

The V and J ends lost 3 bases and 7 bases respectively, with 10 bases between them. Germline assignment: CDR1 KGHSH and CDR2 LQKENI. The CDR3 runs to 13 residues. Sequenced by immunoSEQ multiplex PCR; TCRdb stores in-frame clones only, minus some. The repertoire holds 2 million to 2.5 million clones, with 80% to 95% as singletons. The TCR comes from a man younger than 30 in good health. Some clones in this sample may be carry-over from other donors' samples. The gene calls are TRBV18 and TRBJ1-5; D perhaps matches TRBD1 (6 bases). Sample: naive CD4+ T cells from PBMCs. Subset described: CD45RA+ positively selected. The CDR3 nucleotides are TGTGCCAGCTCACCGGAACAGGGCCAGCCCCAGCATTTT. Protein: CASSPEQGQPQHF.